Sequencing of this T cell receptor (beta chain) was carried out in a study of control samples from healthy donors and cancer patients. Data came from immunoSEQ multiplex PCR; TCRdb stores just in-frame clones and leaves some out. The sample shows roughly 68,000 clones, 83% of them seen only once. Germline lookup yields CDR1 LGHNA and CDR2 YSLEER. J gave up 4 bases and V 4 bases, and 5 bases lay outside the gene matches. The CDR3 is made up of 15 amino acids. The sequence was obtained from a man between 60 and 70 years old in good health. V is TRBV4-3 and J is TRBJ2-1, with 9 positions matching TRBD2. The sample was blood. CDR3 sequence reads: CASSPSGTNYNEQFF. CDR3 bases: TGCGCCAGCAGCCCTAGCGGGACTAATTACAATGAGCAGTTCTTC.